This is a list of T cell receptor beta chains from one sample in a study of identical twins. TCRdb redid the calling of the 5' RACE reads with MiXCR, one entry per CDR3 protein. The sample has 1.5 million to 2 million distinct CDR3 sequences; less than 40% are singletons. Material: cord blood. The receptors were gathered from a newborn girl in good health. Both conserved end residues are part of each CDR3. The D gene is left open where the match is weak. Clone size is given for some rows only: seen once, a few or many times, or a class if the clone is expanded.

D | J | size | length | V | CDR3 | DNA
TRBD1 | TRBJ2-3 | . | 17 | TRBV11-2 | CASSLALDRGGTDTQYF | TGTGCCAGCAGCTTAGCTTTGGACAGGGGAGGCACAGATACGCAGTATTTT
. | TRBJ2-2 | . | 18 | TRBV21-1 | CASSKPPHRDKFHGELFF | TGTGCCAGCAGCAAACCCCCCCACCGGGACAAATTTCACGGGGAGCTGTTTTTT
TRBD2 | TRBJ2-1 | . | 15 | TRBV28 | CASTPGTRAYNEQFF | TGTGCCAGCACCCCTGGGACTAGGGCCTACAATGAGCAGTTCTTC
. | TRBJ2-2 | . | 14 | TRBV14 | CASSLVSRPGELFF | TGTGCCAGCAGCCTGGTTAGTCGTCCCGGGGAGCTGTTTTTT
. | TRBJ2-7 | many | 13 | TRBV29-1 | CSVKGRFSYEQYF | TGCAGCGTTAAAGGGAGGTTTTCCTACGAGCAGTACTTC
. | TRBJ1-2 | few | 13 | TRBV12-3/TRBV12-4 | CASSLSAGAGYTF | TGTGCCAGCAGTTTATCGGCAGGGGCGGGCTACACCTTC
TRBD2 | TRBJ2-7 | . | 14 | TRBV3-1 | CASSQGLAVHEQYF | TGTGCCAGCAGCCAGGGACTAGCGGTCCACGAGCAGTACTTC
TRBD2 | TRBJ2-3 | few | 17 | TRBV20-1 | CSAPGGGTYHGTDTQYF | TGCAGTGCTCCGGGAGGCGGGACTTATCACGGGACAGATACGCAGTATTTT
. | TRBJ2-3 | few | 13 | TRBV12-3/TRBV12-4 | CASSAGKGDTQYF | TGTGCCAGCAGTGCAGGGAAGGGAGATACGCAGTATTTT
. | TRBJ2-1 | many | 13 | TRBV13 | CASSPGGLHGQFF | TGTGCCAGCAGCCCAGGCGGATTACATGGGCAGTTCTTC
. | TRBJ2-3 | few | 18 | TRBV10-2 | CASSESVSQGTSTDTQYF | TGCGCCAGCAGTGAGTCGGTCTCCCAGGGTACTAGCACAGATACGCAGTATTTT
. | TRBJ1-5 | . | 14 | TRBV4-1 | CASNQPGVNQPQHF | TGCGCCAGCAACCAACCGGGGGTGAATCAGCCCCAGCATTTT
. | TRBJ2-5 | few | 17 | TRBV9 | CASSVASGYVQYNEQYF | TGTGCCAGCAGCGTAGCCAGCGGGTACGTCCAATACAATGAGCAGTACTTC
. | TRBJ2-5 | . | 14 | TRBV7-9 | CASSVVGIKETQYF | TGTGCCAGCAGCGTAGTGGGTATAAAAGAGACCCAGTACTTC
. | TRBJ1-6 | few | 16 | TRBV7-9 | CASSLEAGPWNSPLHF | TGTGCCAGCAGCTTAGAAGCAGGGCCTTGGAATTCACCCCTCCACTTT
. | TRBJ2-7 | . | 13 | TRBV12-3/TRBV12-4 | CASSLAPPNEQYF | TGTGCCAGCAGTTTAGCCCCCCCCAATGAGCAGTACTTC
. | TRBJ1-5 | . | 16 | TRBV21-1 | CASSKGVHNSNQPQHF | TGTGCCAGCAGCAAAGGAGTCCATAATAGCAATCAGCCCCAGCATTTT
TRBD2 | TRBJ2-3 | . | 19 | TRBV9 | CASSETAGREPHGTDTQYF | TGTGCCAGCAGCGAGACCGCGGGGCGGGAGCCCCATGGCACAGATACGCAGTATTTT
TRBD1 | TRBJ1-6 | . | 15 | TRBV14 | CASSEQQGAVSPLHF | TGTGCCAGCAGCGAACAACAGGGGGCCGTTTCACCCCTCCACTTT
. | TRBJ2-7 | few | 15 | TRBV4-2 | CASSQGIGQSYEQYF | TGTGCCAGCAGCCAAGGTATAGGACAGTCCTACGAGCAGTACTTC
TRBD2 | TRBJ2-4 | . | 15 | TRBV7-2 | CASSLAVTSGNIQYF | TGTGCCAGCAGCTTAGCAGTGACTAGCGGGAACATTCAGTACTTC
. | TRBJ1-2 | . | 13 | TRBV3-1 | CASSLRTVWGYTF | TGTGCCAGCAGCCTTAGGACAGTTTGGGGCTACACCTTC
. | TRBJ2-7 | . | 14 | TRBV7-2 | CASSLPGISYEQYF | TGTGCCAGCAGCTTACCCGGGATTAGCTACGAGCAGTACTTC
. | TRBJ1-2 | . | 13 | TRBV30 | CAWTKTGDYGYTF | TGTGCCTGGACCAAAACAGGAGACTATGGCTACACCTTC
. | TRBJ2-5 | . | 11 | TRBV30 | CAWRALETQYF | TGTGCCTGGAGAGCCCTGGAGACCCAGTACTTC
TRBD2 | TRBJ2-1 | . | 17 | TRBV4-1 | CASSQEALAGGRNEQFF | TGCGCCAGCAGCCAAGAGGCACTAGCGGGAGGACGGAATGAGCAGTTCTTC
. | TRBJ1-4 | . | 16 | TRBV11-2 | CASSISGAGGNEKLFF | TGTGCCAGCAGCATCTCCGGGGCGGGCGGAAATGAAAAACTGTTTTTT
TRBD2 | TRBJ2-3 | few | 15 | TRBV6-1 | CASTAGTSGTDTQYF | TGTGCCAGCACAGCCGGGACTAGCGGGACAGATACGCAGTATTTT
. | TRBJ1-1 | . | 14 | TRBV12-3/TRBV12-4 | CASSYGGRGTEAFF | TGTGCCAGCAGTTATGGGGGGCGTGGAACTGAAGCTTTCTTT
. | TRBJ1-6 | . | 14 | TRBV27 | CASSLIRDNSPLHF | TGTGCCAGCAGTTTAATTAGGGATAATTCACCCCTCCACTTT
TRBD2 | TRBJ2-1 | . | 15 | TRBV3-1 | CASSQEGLAHNEQFF | TGTGCCAGCAGCCAAGAGGGACTAGCCCACAATGAGCAGTTCTTC
. | TRBJ2-5 | . | 11 | TRBV29-1 | CSVVHQETQYF | TGCAGCGTTGTCCACCAAGAGACCCAGTACTTC
TRBD1 | TRBJ1-4 | . | 17 | TRBV4-2 | CASSQVGVTGTNEKLFF | TGTGCCAGCAGCCAAGTGGGGGTGACAGGGACTAATGAAAAACTGTTTTTT
TRBD2 | TRBJ2-1 | few | 16 | TRBV12-3/TRBV12-4 | CASSPPSGSAWNEQFF | TGTGCCAGCAGTCCTCCTAGCGGGAGTGCGTGGAATGAGCAGTTCTTC
. | TRBJ2-1 | . | 15 | TRBV7-9 | CASSFEAPVRETQFF | TGTGCCAGCAGCTTCGAAGCGCCCGTCCGGGAGACCCAGTTCTTC
TRBD2 | TRBJ2-5 | few | 17 | TRBV27 | CASSWTSGRVSQETQYF | TGTGCCAGCAGCTGGACTAGCGGGAGGGTTTCCCAAGAGACCCAGTACTTC